What follows are 28 T cell receptor beta chains derived from one specimen sequenced in a study of blood T cell repertoires in COVID-19. Assay used: immunoSEQ multiplex PCR; TCRdb lists only in-frame clones, some missing. Here the sample spans approximately 200,000 clones, 70% to 90% being singletons. The specimen was peripheral blood. Every receptor here comes from a man between 25 and 39 years old with COVID-19, enrolled during active disease.

V usage is TRBV4-1 and J usage is TRBJ1-2, with 11 positions matching TRBD1. The CDR3 is 16 residues long. Germline V gives CDR1 MGHRA, CDR2 YSYEKL. The J segment lost 7 bases and the V segment lost 0 bases, leaving 7 bases of the junction unmatched. For the CDR3, the DNA is TGCGCCAGCAGCCAAGATCGAGGACAGGGGGCTTCTGGCTACACCTTC. It translates to CASSQDRGQGASGYTF.

This clone was recorded only once. The rearrangement uses TRBV11-2 and TRBJ1-3; maybe TRBD1 (5 bases). The germline V gene encodes CDR1 SGHAT and CDR2 FQNNGV. Trimming removed 2 bases at V and 2 bases at J, with 7 bases between. This CDR3 is 14 amino acids long. The CDR3 here is CASSLQGTGNTIYF. The CDR3, as DNA: TGTGCCAGCAGCTTACAGGGAACTGGAAACACCATATATTTT. Full variable domain (outside the CDR3, taken from reference TRBV11-2 and TRBJ1-3): EAGVAQSPRYKIIEKRQSVAFWCNPISGHATLYWYQQILGQGPKLLIQFQNNGVVDDSQLPKDRFSAERLKGVDSTLKIQPAKLEDSAVYLCASSLQGTGNTIYFGEGSWLTVV.

Here the CDR3 reads CASSRGWPYEQYF. The CDR3 DNA is TGTGCCAGCAGCCGAGGGTGGCCCTACGAGCAGTACTTC. This rearrangement joins TRBV7-9 to TRBJ2-7, with D perhaps matching TRBD2 (5 bases). CDR1 and CDR2 (germline): SEHNR, FQNEAQ (reference sequence). The CDR3 loop spans 13 amino acids. The V gene lost 5 bases and the J gene lost 2 bases, with 10 bases spanning the gap.

The V gene is TRBV28, the J gene TRBJ2-1; 13 nucleotides align to TRBD2. Looked up from germline, CDR1 is MDHEN and CDR2 is SYDVKM. V dropped 4 bases and J dropped 13; count of bases not matched to a gene: 4. The CDR3 runs 13 residues. CDR3 nucleotides: TGTGCCAGCAGTTCCGGACTAGCGGGAGTTCAGTTCTTC. This sequence encodes CASSSGLAGVQFF.

The chain recombines TRBV7-2 with TRBJ2-7; TRBD2 might be the D (5 bases). CDR1 and CDR2 from the germline V gene are SGHTA and FQGNSA. V was shortened by 7 bases and J by 2 bases, with 18 bases between the two germline ends. This CDR3 region has 15 residues. The CDR3 protein is CASTLPEGSPYEQYF. The CDR3 region has the DNA TGTGCCAGCACTTTGCCCGAGGGAAGTCCCTACGAGCAGTACTTC.

V is TRBV7-2 and J is TRBJ1-1; 7 bases fit TRBD1. J was trimmed by 3 bases and V by 3 bases; bases with no gene match: 7. Per the germline V gene, CDR1 is SGHTA and CDR2 is FQGNSA. This CDR3 has 15 residues. The CDR3 spells CASSFADRAYTEAFF. CDR3 DNA sequence: TGTGCCAGCAGCTTCGCCGACAGGGCCTACACTGAAGCTTTCTTT.

The chain is built from TRBV7-3 and TRBJ1-1; 7 bases are shared with TRBD1. CDR3 length: 16 amino acids. CDR1 is SGHTA and CDR2 is FQGTGA in the germline V gene. The junction had 9 bases not matched to a gene; V was cut back by 5 bases and J by 0 bases. CDR3 sequence: CASSPSRDSMNTEAFF. CDR3 bases: TGTGCCAGCAGCCCGTCCCGGGACAGTATGAACACTGAAGCTTTCTTT.

The chain joins TRBV2 to TRBJ2-7; 9 nucleotides agree with TRBD1. In germline, CDR1 is SNHLY, CDR2 FYNNEI. The CDR3 is 14 residues long. Germline trimming cut 6 bases from V and 5 bases from J; bases unmatched to any gene: 8. Here the CDR3 reads CASRGRTGVHEQYF. CDR3 coding DNA: TGTGCCAGCAGGGGTAGGACAGGGGTCCACGAGCAGTACTTC.

This chain joins TRBV6-5 and TRBJ1-1; weak D call: TRBD1 (6 bases). The CDR3 is 16 amino acids. Germline assignment: CDR1 MNHEY and CDR2 SVGAGI. V shed 2 bases and J shed 4 bases, with 17 bases lying between them. CDR3 amino acids: CASSYGGAGTLTEAFF. CDR3 nucleotide sequence: TGTGCCAGCAGTTACGGGGGCGCCGGGACACTCACTGAAGCTTTCTTT.

The chain uses TRBV28 and TRBJ2-7; a weak D match, TRBD1 (5 bases). The CDR3 runs 13 residues. Trimming removed 8 bases from V and 5 bases from J, with 16 bases in between. CDR1 and CDR2 from the germline V gene are MDHEN and SYDVKM. CDR3: CASRPAGRNEQYF. CDR3 sequence (DNA): TGTGCCAGCCGCCCCGCAGGGCGGAACGAGCAGTACTTC. Together with reference TRBV28 and TRBJ2-7, the CDR3 gives the full variable domain: DVKVTQSSRYLVKRTGEKVFLECVQDMDHENMFWYRQDPGLGLRLIYFSYDVKMKEKGDIPEGYSVSREKKERFSLILESASTNQTSMYLCASRPAGRNEQYFGPGTRLTVT.

V gene TRBV4-3 combines with J gene TRBJ1-2, with a weak D call TRBD1 (5 bases). The CDR3 totals 16 residues. Germline V gene sequence: CDR1 LGHNA, CDR2 YSLEER. The germline V and J ends were trimmed by 2 bases and 4 bases, with 17 bases remaining between them. For the CDR3, the DNA is TGCGCCAGCAGCCAACGGACACCAATGGGCCGCTATGGCTACACCTTC. It specifies CASSQRTPMGRYGYTF.

This rearrangement joins TRBV7-2 to TRBJ1-6; 8 bases are shared with TRBD1. CDR1 SGHTA and CDR2 FQGNSA come from the germline V gene. The CDR3 has 15 residues. Germline trimming cut 5 bases from V and 7 bases from J; bases unmatched to any gene: 7. CDR3 coding DNA: TGTGCCAGCAGCAGAACCCGGGACAGGAATTCACCCCTCCACTTT. Encoded protein: CASSRTRDRNSPLHF.

The V call is TRBV28, the J call TRBJ2-7; 7 nucleotides align to TRBD1. This CDR3 spans 13 amino acids. With 3 bases clipped from V and 4 bases from J, the junction kept 3 bases outside the gene matches. Germline V lookup: CDR1 MDHEN, CDR2 SYDVKM. CDR3 residues: CASSFLRGYEQYF. The DNA for the CDR3 is TGTGCCAGCAGTTTCCTCAGGGGGTACGAGCAGTACTTC.

The rearrangement links TRBV20-1 to TRBJ2-1, with D unclear. From germline, CDR1 is DFQATT and CDR2 SNEGSKA (reference sequence). Trimming cost V 6 bases and J 10 bases, with 7 bases left between them. The CDR3 extends over 9 amino acids. The CDR3 reads CSARSEQFF. Written as DNA, the CDR3 is TGCAGTGCCAGATCGGAGCAGTTCTTC.

This clone was observed a single time. The rearrangement uses TRBV28 and TRBJ2-7, with 16 bases that match TRBD2. V was clipped by 0 bases and J by 7 bases; unmatched bases: 6. CDR3 length: 17 residues. The V gene's germline CDR1 is MDHEN and CDR2 SYDVKM. The chain's CDR3 is CASSLWGTSGREEEQYF. The CDR3 nucleotides read TGTGCCAGCAGTTTATGGGGGACTAGCGGGAGGGAGGAGGAGCAGTACTTC.

In this sample, this clone turned up a few times. The chain couples TRBV7-3 to TRBJ2-1; 7 nucleotides align to TRBD2. Per the germline V gene, CDR1 is SGHTA and CDR2 is FQGTGA. This CDR3 contains 14 residues. V was pared by 2 bases and J by 10 bases, with 8 bases of the junction left unmatched. DNA of the CDR3: TGTGCCAGCAGCTTATACGCGACTAGCAGAGAGCAGTTCTTC. Amino acids: CASSLYATSREQFF.

This clone occurred a few times. The chain has TRBV12-3 or TRBV12-4 and TRBJ1-2, with D possibly TRBD1 on 5 matching bases. V lost 3 bases to trimming and J lost 4 bases, with 6 bases between them. This CDR3 spans 12 amino acids. CDR3 loop: CASSLDTYGYTF. CDR3 coding DNA: TGTGCCAGCAGTTTGGACACCTATGGCTACACCTTC.

The chain combines TRBV6-2 or TRBV6-3 with TRBJ1-2; D call uncertain. The CDR3 extends over 16 amino acids. Germline assignment: CDR1 MNHEY and CDR2 SVGEGT. Trimming cost V 0 bases and J 8 bases, with 19 bases left between them. The CDR3 loop reads CASSYSSGELLLGYTF. For the CDR3, the DNA is TGTGCCAGCAGTTACTCGAGTGGGGAGCTTCTCCTCGGCTACACCTTC.

This rearrangement joins TRBV19 to TRBJ2-7, with D perhaps TRBD1 (6 bases). Deletions cut 5 bases from V and 6 bases from J, with 17 bases between. CDR3 length: 14 residues. The germline V gene has CDR1 LNHDA and CDR2 SQIVND (reference sequence). CDR3 sequence (DNA): TGTGCCAGTAGTTACTCCCAGGACAGTAGCGAGCAGTACTTC. It specifies CASSYSQDSSEQYF.

The rearrangement joins TRBV7-9 to TRBJ1-2; TRBD1 matches at 7 bases. Germline-derived CDR1 and CDR2 are SEHNR and FQNEAQ (reference sequence). The junction had 17 bases not matched to a gene; V was cut back by 7 bases and J by 6 bases. CDR3 size: 16 residues. The CDR3 protein is CASNYETTGSEDGYTF. The CDR3 bases are TGTGCCAGCAACTATGAAACGACAGGGAGTGAGGATGGCTACACCTTC.

This chain connects TRBV7-9 to TRBJ2-1, with 9 bases matching TRBD2. This CDR3 is built from 19 residues. Germline V lookup: CDR1 SEHNR, CDR2 FQNEAQ (reference sequence). The V and J ends lost 10 bases and 6 bases, in that order; junction bases with no gene match: 25. The chain's CDR3 is CATPLGSREGTPMGNEQFF. The CDR3 DNA sequence: TGTGCCACGCCACTAGGGTCGCGGGAGGGTACCCCCATGGGCAATGAGCAGTTCTTC.

The sample holds a few counts of this clone. The chain employs TRBV9 and TRBJ1-4; D remains unclear. The CDR3 is 15 residues long. With 0 bases removed from V and 6 bases from J, the gap between germline ends came to 12 bases. In germline, CDR1 is SGDLS, CDR2 YYNGEE. CDR3 sequence: CASSVGLSEHEKLFF. The DNA of the CDR3 is TGTGCCAGCAGCGTAGGATTGAGTGAGCATGAAAAACTGTTTTTT. The complete variable domain, with remaining parts taken from reference TRBV9 and TRBJ1-4, reads DSGVTQTPKHLITATGQRVTLRCSPRSGDLSVYWYQQSLDQGLQFLIQYYNGEERAKGNILERFSAQQFPDLHSELNLSSLELGDSALYFCASSVGLSEHEKLFFGSGTQLSVL.

The gene calls are TRBV28 and TRBJ1-2; 8 bases agree with TRBD1. Germline V gene sequence: CDR1 MDHEN, CDR2 SYDVKM. There are 13 residues in the CDR3. Trimming at V came to 4 bases and at J to 8 bases, leaving 6 bases not matched to a gene. The CDR3: CASSSSTGDGYTF. DNA of the CDR3: TGTGCCAGCAGTTCCTCGACAGGGGACGGCTACACCTTC.

The rearrangement links TRBV18 to TRBJ2-1; TRBD1 agrees at 7 bases. V dropped 2 bases and J dropped 8; count of bases not matched to a gene: 6. The CDR3 extends over 14 amino acids. Germline loops: CDR1 KGHSH, CDR2 LQKENI. The CDR3 DNA is TGTGCCAGCTCACCAATAACAGGGGCCGATGAGCAGTTCTTC. Amino acids: CASSPITGADEQFF.

This clone was detected only a few times. The chain combines TRBV29-1 with TRBJ2-7; possible D gene TRBD1, 6 bases. Germline V gene lookup returns CDR1 SQVTM and CDR2 ANQGSEA. The CDR3 runs 12 residues. Trimming took 5 bases from V and 4 from J, leaving 12 bases between them. The CDR3 DNA reads TGCAGCGTTCGATGGACAGATTACGAGCAGTACTTC. Amino acid sequence: CSVRWTDYEQYF.

In its sample, this clone was seen once. The gene calls are TRBV4-3 and TRBJ2-1, with TRBD2 matching over 16 bases. With V trimmed by 0 bases and J by 4 bases, 9 bases remained unmatched. This CDR3 region has 20 residues. Germline V lookup: CDR1 LGHNA, CDR2 YSLEER. The CDR3 loop reads CASSQEGPGLAGGLYNEQFF. For the CDR3, the DNA is TGCGCCAGCAGCCAAGAGGGCCCGGGACTAGCGGGAGGGCTTTACAATGAGCAGTTCTTC.

This chain joins TRBV3-1 (or the pseudogene TRBV3-2) and TRBJ2-7; 10 bases agree with TRBD2. J lost 7 bases, V lost 0 bases, and 9 bases had no gene match. The CDR3 runs to 16 residues. Germline V lookup: CDR1 LGHDT, CDR2 YNNKEL (reference sequence). The CDR3 spells CASSQEGLAGEYEQYF. The CDR3 region has the DNA TGTGCCAGCAGCCAAGAAGGCCTAGCGGGAGAGTATGAGCAGTACTTC.

J is TRBJ1-1 and V is TRBV7-3; no reliable D call. Germline V gene sequence: CDR1 SGHTA, CDR2 FQGTGA. Trimming pared 0 bases from V and 5 bases from J, leaving 10 bases between. The CDR3 loop spans 14 amino acids. The CDR3 DNA reads as TGTGCCAGCAGCTTAACTTCAGGTGAAACTGAAGCTTTCTTT. It specifies CASSLTSGETEAFF.